A single sample gave rise to the 25 T cell receptor beta chains below, sequenced in a study of blood T cell repertoires in COVID-19. The assay was immunoSEQ multiplex PCR, and TCRdb's table has in-frame clones only and misses some. This sample yields over 150,000 clones, of which about four fifths are seen a single time; less than 30% belongs to the top ten. Sequenced input: peripheral blood. The receptors originated from a woman in her sixties or seventies with acute or convalescent COVID-19.

The rearrangement links TRBV7-9 to TRBJ1-1; tentatively, D is TRBD1 (6 bases). V gave up 5 bases and J gave up 0 bases, with 13 bases separating them. This CDR3 is built from 15 residues. Germline-derived CDR1 and CDR2 are SEHNR and FQNEAQ (reference sequence). The CDR3 region is CASSAQGIMNTEAFF. The DNA of the CDR3 is TGTGCCAGCAGCGCCCAGGGGATAATGAACACTGAAGCTTTCTTT.

This chain connects TRBV7-3 to TRBJ1-2; D gene unclear. V was cut by 5 bases and J by 0 bases, with 16 bases left in between. The germline V gene encodes CDR1 SGHTA and CDR2 FQGTGA. This CDR3 spans 16 amino acids. The CDR3 DNA follows: TGTGCCAGCAGCCCTTCCGCGGTTCAAGCTAACTATGGCTACACCTTC. Its protein is CASSPSAVQANYGYTF.

The chain employs TRBV7-9 and TRBJ1-2; D possibly corresponds to TRBD1 (6 bases). The CDR3 has 16 amino acids. The V gene lost 5 bases and the J gene lost 5 bases, with 21 bases spanning the gap. The germline CDR1 and CDR2 sequences are SEHNR and FQNEAQ (reference sequence). DNA of the CDR3: TGTGCCAGCAGCCAAGGACAGAATCTCCTTCCTTATGGCTACACCTTC. Translated, it gives CASSQGQNLLPYGYTF.

The CDR3 spells CAISEAAGAKNIQYF. The DNA of the CDR3 is TGTGCCATCAGTGAAGCAGCGGGGGCCAAAAACATTCAGTACTTC. The chain uses TRBV10-3 and TRBJ2-4, with 7 nucleotides matching TRBD2. J lost 1 base, V lost 3 bases, and 3 bases had no gene match. The CDR3 runs to 15 residues. CDR1 is ENHRY and CDR2 is SYGVKD in the germline V gene.

J is TRBJ1-2 and V is TRBV28, with 7 bases fitting TRBD1. This CDR3 contains 14 residues. After removal of 5 bases from V and 4 bases from J, the junction contained 7 bases not matched to a gene. Per the germline V gene, CDR1 is MDHEN and CDR2 is SYDVKM. Here the CDR3 reads CASSAPGGLYGYTF. The CDR3 DNA reads TGTGCCAGCAGTGCGCCAGGGGGTCTCTATGGCTACACCTTC.

This sequence joins TRBV28 and TRBJ2-3; the D gene is possibly TRBD1 (6 bases). The germline CDR1 and CDR2 sequences are MDHEN and SYDVKM. Deletions cut 6 bases from V and 7 bases from J, with 14 bases between. This CDR3 has 13 amino acids. The CDR3 is CASRLQGSYTQYF. CDR3 sequence (DNA): TGTGCCAGCAGGTTACAGGGTTCCTATACGCAGTATTTT.

The chain couples TRBV7-9 to TRBJ1-4; 9 bases are shared with TRBD1. V shed 2 bases and J 7 bases; nucleotides not matched to a gene: 5. There are 15 residues in the CDR3. Germline loops: CDR1 SEHNR, CDR2 FQNEAQ (reference sequence). The CDR3 here is CASSLRQGETEKLFF. CDR3 sequence (DNA): TGTGCCAGCAGCTTAAGACAGGGGGAGACTGAAAAACTGTTTTTT.

This chain links TRBV7-9 with TRBJ2-3, with TRBD2 identical over 9 bases. Germline-derived CDR1 and CDR2 are SEHNR and FQNEAQ (reference sequence). V dropped 7 bases and J dropped 3; count of bases not matched to a gene: 5. There are 14 residues in the CDR3. CDR3 in amino acids: CASTFSGGTDTQYF. The CDR3 region has the DNA TGTGCCAGCACCTTTAGCGGGGGAACAGATACGCAGTATTTT.

This rearrangement joins TRBV2 to TRBJ2-7; 9 nucleotides match TRBD1. CDR3 length: 16 residues. The trim removed 10 bases at V and 0 bases at J, leaving 13 bases unmatched. The germline CDR1 and CDR2 sequences are SNHLY and FYNNEI. The CDR3 DNA reads TGTGCCACCTTCGGGACAGGGAAGAGGAGCTCCTACGAGCAGTACGTC. The encoded protein is CATFGTGKRSSYEQYV.

This rearrangement joins TRBV19 to TRBJ1-1, with 7 bases aligning to TRBD1. CDR3 length equals 17 residues. With V trimmed by 7 bases and J by 0 bases, 14 bases remained unmatched. Germline assignment: CDR1 LNHDA and CDR2 SQIVND (reference sequence). The CDR3 nucleotides read TGTGCCAGTACCCTCGGGCGGAGGACAGGAATGAACACTGAAGCTTTCTTT. Protein sequence: CASTLGRRTGMNTEAFF.

The chain carries TRBV7-8 and TRBJ1-1; 9 positions match TRBD1. The CDR3 sequence is 15 residues long. The V gene's germline CDR1 is SGHVS and CDR2 FQNEAQ. J lost 4 bases, V lost 1 base, and 4 bases had no gene match. The CDR3: CASSLGRTGATEAFF. The CDR3 DNA reads TGTGCCAGCAGCTTAGGGAGGACAGGGGCCACTGAAGCTTTCTTT.

The V and J genes are TRBV29-1 and TRBJ1-2, with TRBD1 matching 8 bases. The CDR3 covers 12 residues. The germline gives CDR1 SQVTM, CDR2 ANQGSEA. Trimming took 6 bases from V and 8 from J; bases not matched to a gene: 8. The CDR3 nucleotides read TGCAGCGTGCAGACAGGGGCGGGGGGCTACACCTTC. Protein product: CSVQTGAGGYTF.

The chain couples TRBV5-1 to TRBJ2-5; TRBD1 matches at 8 bases. CDR3 size: 17 residues. After removal of 4 bases from V and 2 bases from J, the junction contained 13 bases not matched to a gene. The germline gives CDR1 SGHRS, CDR2 YFSETQ. CDR3 DNA sequence: TGCGCCAGCAGCCTGCCCTCGACAGGGGAATGGCAAGAGACCCAGTACTTC. This gives the protein CASSLPSTGEWQETQYF. The entire variable domain, with the rest obtained from reference TRBV5-1 and TRBJ2-5, is as follows: KAGVTQTPRYLIKTRGQQVTLSCSPISGHRSVSWYQQTPGQGLQFLFEYFSETQRNKGNFPGRFSGRQFSNSRSEMNVSTLELGDSALYLCASSLPSTGEWQETQYFGPGTRLLVL.

The chain recombines TRBV9 with TRBJ1-1; D is possibly TRBD1 (5 bases). The germline V gene has CDR1 SGDLS and CDR2 YYNGEE. V shed 0 bases and J shed 3 bases, with 15 bases lying between them. CDR3 length equals 16 residues. In DNA form, the CDR3 reads TGTGCCAGCAGCGTAGATCCGGGGGTATCGCACACTGAAGCTTTCTTT. Translated, it gives CASSVDPGVSHTEAFF. The complete variable domain, with remaining parts taken from reference TRBV9 and TRBJ1-1, reads DSGVTQTPKHLITATGQRVTLRCSPRSGDLSVYWYQQSLDQGLQFLIQYYNGEERAKGNILERFSAQQFPDLHSELNLSSLELGDSALYFCASSVDPGVSHTEAFFGQGTRLTVV.

The V and J genes are TRBV7-2 and TRBJ1-4; 8 bases fit TRBD1. Germline assignment: CDR1 SGHTA and CDR2 FQGNSA. V lost 5 bases, J lost 7 bases, and 9 bases stayed unmatched. CDR3 length: 15 residues. The CDR3, as DNA: TGTGCCAGCAGCCGTACCAGGGGGCGGGCTGAAAAACTGTTTTTT. It encodes CASSRTRGRAEKLFF.

This clone was detected only once. This CDR3 reads CASSEARFANQPQHF. The CDR3 DNA reads as TGTGCCAGCAGTGAAGCGCGGTTCGCTAATCAGCCCCAGCATTTT. This chain joins TRBV6-1 and TRBJ1-5, with D unresolved. V gave up 0 bases and J gave up 4 bases, with 10 bases separating them. The CDR3 totals 15 residues. The germline gives CDR1 MNHNS, CDR2 SASEGT.

This chain connects TRBV7-9 to TRBJ1-1, with a possible D match to TRBD1 (5 bases). The CDR3 is 14 amino acids. The ends were cut back, 3 bases at V and 5 bases at J, with 13 bases in the middle. CDR1 is SEHNR and CDR2 is FQNEAQ in the germline V gene (reference sequence). This CDR3 reads CASSFGHPGTEAFF. The DNA for the CDR3 is TGTGCCAGCAGCTTCGGACACCCAGGGACTGAAGCTTTCTTT. The whole variable domain, filled in from reference TRBV7-9 and TRBJ1-1, reads DTGVSQNPRHKITKRGQNVTFRCDPISEHNRLYWYRQTLGQGPEFLTYFQNEAQLEKSRLLSDRFSAERPKGSFSTLEIQRTEQGDSAMYLCASSFGHPGTEAFFGQGTRLTVV.

The CDR3 bases are TGTGCCAGCTCACCCTCTCAGGGCAGGGGGAGGACTGGGGCCAACGTCCTGACTTTC. The encoded protein is CASSPSQGRGRTGANVLTF. J is TRBJ2-6 and V is TRBV18; TRBD1 is a possible D gene (7 bases). Trimming cost V 3 bases and J 2 bases, with 20 bases left between them. In germline, CDR1 is KGHSH, CDR2 LQKENI. The length of the CDR3 is 19 residues.

This clone has just a few counts. The V gene is TRBV27, the J gene TRBJ1-5; D perhaps matches TRBD1 (5 bases). The CDR3 extends over 14 amino acids. CDR1 MNHEY and CDR2 SMNVEV come from the germline V gene (reference sequence). Trimming removed 2 bases from V and 1 base from J, with 6 bases in between. Here the CDR3 DNA reads TGTGCCAGCAGTTTACGGGGGAGCAATCAGCCCCAGCATTTT. Its protein product is CASSLRGSNQPQHF.

This chain uses TRBV5-5 with TRBJ1-5; tentatively, D is TRBD1 (5 bases). Germline V gene sequence: CDR1 SGHKS, CDR2 YYEKEE (reference sequence). Trimming shortened V by 0 bases and J by 4 bases, and 8 bases separated the two germline ends. This CDR3 spans 14 amino acids. This CDR3 is CASSLVGHNQPQHF. CDR3 nucleotide sequence: TGTGCCAGCAGCTTGGTCGGACATAATCAGCCCCAGCATTTT.

The table lists this clone with a count of one. The chain couples TRBV20-1 to TRBJ1-2; D gene uncertain. CDR1 DFQATT and CDR2 SNEGSKA come from the germline V gene (reference sequence). There are 11 residues in the CDR3. Trimming cost V 3 bases and J 5 bases, with 7 bases left between them. This CDR3 reads CSASELYGYTF. The DNA for the CDR3 is TGCAGTGCTAGCGAACTATATGGCTACACCTTC.

This clone was seen a single time. The gene calls are TRBV29-1 and TRBJ1-1, with D possibly being TRBD1 (5 bases). This CDR3 is 13 amino acids long. CDR1 is SQVTM, CDR2 ANQGSEA, per germline. V lost 5 bases to trimming and J lost 3 bases, with 13 bases between them. The CDR3 DNA follows: TGCAGCGTTCGAAGGGGTCGGGACACTGAAGCTTTCTTT. This encodes CSVRRGRDTEAFF.

V gene TRBV21-1 combines with J gene TRBJ1-1; the table's D call of TRBD1 was not tested on the DNA. TRBV21-1 is recorded as a pseudogene. CDR3 length: 13 residues. The CDR3 DNA reads TGTGCCAGCAGCCCCAGGGGGTTCACTGAAGCTTTCTTT. Protein product: CASSPRGFTEAFF.

V and J are TRBV29-1 and TRBJ2-5, with TRBD1 matching over 11 bases. Trimming removed 0 bases from V and 5 bases from J; junction bases left unmatched: 5. The germline CDR1 and CDR2 sequences are SQVTM and ANQGSEA. The CDR3 extends over 15 amino acids. CDR3 in amino acids: CSVEDMDRGQETQYF. The CDR3 region has the DNA TGCAGCGTTGAAGACATGGACAGGGGGCAGGAGACCCAGTACTTC.

The chain couples TRBV5-1 to TRBJ2-5; 9 nucleotides line up with TRBD2. The V gene's germline CDR1 is SGHRS and CDR2 YFSETQ. Trimming at V came to 0 bases and at J to 4 bases, leaving 13 bases not matched to a gene. The CDR3 runs 18 residues. This CDR3 is CASSLEGAGGDSRETQYF. In DNA form, the CDR3 reads TGCGCCAGCAGCTTGGAAGGCGCGGGGGGGGACTCTAGAGAGACCCAGTACTTC.